Each of the 30 T cell receptor beta chains below was sequenced from the same sample in a study of blood T cell repertoires in COVID-19. Sequenced by immunoSEQ multiplex PCR; TCRdb stores in-frame clones only, minus some. Among roughly 190,000 clones, 75% to 85% were seen once, and the ten largest hold about a sixth. The sequencing input was PBMCs or T cells enriched from blood (not recorded which). The receptors originated from a woman aged 45-60 years with acute COVID-19.

The chain is built from TRBV28 and TRBJ1-2; 10 bases fit TRBD1. Germline CDR1 reads MDHEN; CDR2 reads SYDVKM. The CDR3 is 15 residues long. The V gene end was trimmed by 3 bases and the J gene end by 1 base; junction bases not matched to a gene: 2. CDR3 sequence (DNA): TGTGCCAGCAGTTTCGGACAGGGGGTTAACTATGGCTACACCTTC. Translating it yields CASSFGQGVNYGYTF.

This clone was counted between two and nine times. The CDR3 sequence: CASSSGQGYQETQYF. Here the CDR3 DNA reads TGTGCCAGCTCTTCCGGACAGGGGTACCAAGAGACCCAGTACTTC. The chain combines TRBV18 with TRBJ2-5; 9 bases line up with TRBD1. Germline V gene data show CDR1 as KGHSH and CDR2 as LQKENI. V was pared by 6 bases and J by 0 bases, with 5 bases of the junction left unmatched. This CDR3 comprises 15 residues.

The CDR3 DNA sequence: TGCGCCAGCAGTGCTCAGGGGGCGCGAAACACTGAAGCTTTCTTT. It specifies CASSAQGARNTEAFF. The chain couples TRBV10-1 to TRBJ1-1, with 8 bases aligning to TRBD1. Germline CDR1 and CDR2: WNHNN and SYGVQD (reference sequence). Trimming removed 4 bases from V and 2 bases from J; junction bases left unmatched: 6. The CDR3 spans 15 residues.

This chain uses TRBV28 with TRBJ1-1; D ambiguous. This CDR3 is built from 13 residues. V dropped 4 bases and J dropped 7 bases, with 13 bases sitting between them. Germline-derived CDR1 and CDR2 are MDHEN and SYDVKM. The CDR3 DNA sequence: TGTGCCAGCAGTTCCCCTTTGGAGGGTGAAGCTTTCTTT. Amino acids: CASSSPLEGEAFF.

V and J are TRBV6-5 and TRBJ1-1, with unresolved D. Germline V gene data show CDR1 as MNHEY and CDR2 as SVGAGI. The CDR3 runs to 12 residues. Trimming removed 6 bases from V and 7 bases from J, with 12 bases in between. The chain's CDR3 is CASSLDTFEAFF. Written as DNA, the CDR3 is TGTGCCAGCAGCCTCGACACCTTTGAAGCTTTCTTT.

CDR3 loop: CASSAPGQGREKLFF. The CDR3 DNA sequence: TGTGCCAGCAGTGCACCGGGACAGGGTCGGGAAAAACTGTTTTTT. The V call is TRBV28, the J call TRBJ1-4; the match to TRBD1 covers 9 bases. Germline assignment: CDR1 MDHEN and CDR2 SYDVKM. V was clipped by 5 bases and J by 8 bases; unmatched bases: 9. This CDR3 has 15 residues.

This clone appeared once. The chain employs TRBV18 and TRBJ1-4; no firm D call. Trimming left V 3 bases short and J 1 base short, with 12 bases between. CDR3 length: 16 amino acids. The germline gives CDR1 KGHSH, CDR2 LQKENI. CDR3 sequence: CASSPEGIGTNEKLFF. CDR3 in DNA: TGTGCCAGCTCACCGGAGGGAATCGGAACTAATGAAAAACTGTTTTTT.

Turning to this clone: Additional DNA sequences in this sample encode the identical CDR3. CDR3 region: CASSLQGEETQYF. The CDR3 nucleotides read TGTGCCAGCAGTTTACAGGGGGAGGAGACCCAGTACTTC. The chain recombines TRBV12-3 or TRBV12-4 with TRBJ2-5; 7 bases align to TRBD1. Trimming took 2 bases from V and 5 from J; bases not matched to a gene: 2. The CDR3 has 13 amino acids.

The V and J genes are TRBV2 and TRBJ2-1; D remains unclear. Germline lookup yields CDR1 SNHLY and CDR2 FYNNEI. Trimming took off 0 bases at V and 1 base at J, with 7 bases between the two ends. The CDR3 extends over 15 amino acids. CDR3 amino acids: CASSEASQSYNEQFF. The CDR3 nucleotides are TGTGCCAGCAGTGAAGCCTCCCAGTCCTACAATGAGCAGTTCTTC.

This clone was counted once. The rearrangement uses TRBV12-1 and TRBJ2-2; the table assigns TRBD2, which was not confirmed against the DNA. TRBV12-1 is described as a pseudogene. The CDR3 loop spans 17 amino acids. CDR3 residues: CASSFALLAVNTGELFF. Written as DNA, the CDR3 is TGTGCCAGCAGCTTTGCGCTCCTAGCGGTGAACACCGGGGAGCTGTTTTTT.

The V call is TRBV7-8, the J call TRBJ1-2, with TRBD1 matching 8 bases. V lost 1 base and J lost 8; bases outside the gene matches: 12. Germline CDR1 reads SGHVS; CDR2 reads FQNEAQ. This CDR3 comprises 16 residues. The CDR3 DNA sequence: TGTGCCAGCAGCTTAGACGGACAGGGATCGGGCCCCGGCTACACCTTC. Its protein product is CASSLDGQGSGPGYTF.

This clone was observed a single time. This CDR3 reads CASRLTGGWGYTF. The CDR3 DNA follows: TGTGCCAGCAGGCTGACAGGGGGCTGGGGCTACACCTTC. V gene TRBV27 combines with J gene TRBJ1-2; 10 bases line up with TRBD1. In germline, CDR1 is MNHEY, CDR2 SMNVEV (reference sequence). This CDR3 is built from 13 residues. The J segment lost 8 bases and the V segment lost 6 bases, leaving 6 bases of the junction unmatched.

This chain links TRBV7-2 with TRBJ1-2, with D maybe TRBD1 (6 bases). Germline values: CDR1 SGHTA, CDR2 FQGNSA. The V end was cut by 5 bases, the J end by 5 bases, with 9 bases between. This CDR3 comprises 12 residues. The CDR3 region has the DNA TGTGCCAGCAGCCCGGACAGATATGGCTACACCTTC. Translated, it gives CASSPDRYGYTF.

This clone was detected once. This sequence joins TRBV24-1 and TRBJ1-2, with 9 positions matching TRBD1. The CDR3 is made up of 16 amino acids. CDR1 and CDR2 from the germline V gene are KGHDR and SFDVKD. The ends lost 7 bases at V and 2 bases at J; junction bases unmatched: 10. The CDR3 reads CATSTAGQGWNYGYTF. For the CDR3, the DNA is TGTGCCACCAGCACAGCCGGACAGGGGTGGAACTATGGCTACACCTTC.

The rearrangement joins TRBV12-3 or TRBV12-4 to TRBJ1-2; 8 bases line up with TRBD1. V gave up 6 bases and J gave up 7 bases; unmatched junction bases: 4. This CDR3 is 12 amino acids long. CDR3 residues: CASSGQGGGYTF. CDR3 bases: TGTGCCAGCAGCGGACAGGGTGGTGGCTACACCTTC.

V and J are TRBV29-1 and TRBJ2-5; D perhaps matches TRBD2 (6 bases). Trimming stripped 7 bases from V and 5 bases from J, with 17 bases between. Germline V gives CDR1 SQVTM, CDR2 ANQGSEA. This CDR3 comprises 13 residues. The DNA of the CDR3 is TGCAGCGGGGGGGAACAGGTTTTGGAGACCCAGTACTTC. It is translated as CSGGEQVLETQYF. Drawing the rest from reference TRBV29-1 and TRBJ2-5, the complete variable domain is SAVISQKPSRDICQRGTSLTIQCQVDSQVTMMFWYRQQPGQSLTLIATANQGSEATYESGFVIDKFPISRPNLTFSTLTVSNMSPEDSSIYLCSGGEQVLETQYFGPGTRLLVL.

The gene calls are TRBV3-1 (or the pseudogene TRBV3-2) and TRBJ2-5; TRBD1 aligns across 8 bases. The CDR3 runs to 13 residues. V lost 7 bases to trimming and J lost 2 bases; unmatched junction nucleotides: 3. The germline gives CDR1 LGHDT, CDR2 YNNKEL (reference sequence). CDR3 region: CASNNRGQETQYF. Here the CDR3 DNA reads TGTGCCAGCAACAACAGGGGGCAAGAGACCCAGTACTTC.

This clone has a handful of counts. The chain uses TRBV7-9 and TRBJ1-2; no clear D. This CDR3 spans 11 amino acids. The germline V gene has CDR1 SEHNR and CDR2 FQNEAQ (reference sequence). With 4 bases removed from V and 4 bases from J, the gap between germline ends came to 4 bases. CDR3 DNA: TGTGCCAGCAGCTCCAGCTATGGCTACACCTTC. It translates to CASSSSYGYTF.

The rearrangement joins TRBV6-2 or TRBV6-3 to TRBJ1-2; TRBD1 matches 8 bases. Germline V gene sequence: CDR1 MNHEY, CDR2 SVGEGT. The CDR3 totals 17 residues. V lost 5 bases to trimming and J lost 8 bases; unmatched junction nucleotides: 19. This CDR3 is CASSTGGIRSTTSGYTF. The CDR3 bases are TGTGCCAGCAGTACAGGGGGGATAAGATCCACAACGTCGGGCTACACCTTC.

The table lists this clone with a few counts. The V and J genes are TRBV3-1 (or the pseudogene TRBV3-2) and TRBJ2-5, with D unresolved. The CDR3 has 11 residues. With 1 base removed from V and 10 bases from J, the gap between germline ends came to 7 bases. Germline CDR1 reads LGHDT; CDR2 reads YNNKEL (reference sequence). The chain's CDR3 is CASSQARFQYF. DNA for the CDR3: TGTGCCAGCAGCCAAGCCAGGTTCCAGTACTTC.

This clone was detected only once. The gene calls are TRBV6-5 and TRBJ2-2; 7 bases are a match to TRBD1. Germline V gene sequence: CDR1 MNHEY, CDR2 SVGAGI. The CDR3 totals 12 residues. V lost 2 bases to trimming and J lost 10 bases; unmatched junction nucleotides: 1. CDR3 in DNA: TGTGCCAGCAGTTACGGGACAGTGGAGCTGTTTTTT. This encodes CASSYGTVELFF.

This clone was observed a single time. The chain recombines TRBV7-8 with TRBJ1-5, with a possible D match to TRBD1 (5 bases). The germline CDR1 and CDR2 sequences are SGHVS and FQNEAQ. The CDR3 spans 14 residues. Trimming pared 5 bases from V and 4 bases from J, leaving 12 bases between. DNA of the CDR3: TGTGCCAGCAGCCCCCGGACACTGAATCAGCCCCAGCATTTT. Protein product: CASSPRTLNQPQHF.

The chain has TRBV5-5 and TRBJ2-2; TRBD2 matches at 9 bases. The CDR3 runs 16 residues. In germline, CDR1 is SGHKS, CDR2 YYEKEE (reference sequence). The junction had 5 bases not matched to a gene; V was cut back by 4 bases and J by 1 base. The CDR3 region has the DNA TGTGCCAGCAGCCCGCGGGGGGGAGTGAACACCGGGGAGCTGTTTTTT. Translating it yields CASSPRGGVNTGELFF.

This clone has more than one count but fewer than ten. V usage is TRBV5-5 and J usage is TRBJ1-2; D remains unclear. The germline V gene encodes CDR1 SGHKS and CDR2 YYEKEE (reference sequence). The CDR3 has 14 amino acids. V lost 0 bases and J 2 bases, leaving 8 bases between the germline ends. CDR3 bases: TGTGCCAGCAGCTTGGTAGCAGTCAACTATGGCTACACCTTC. Residues: CASSLVAVNYGYTF. The whole variable domain, remainder taken from reference TRBV5-5 and TRBJ1-2, is DAGVTQSPTHLIKTRGQQVTLRCSPISGHKSVSWYQQVLGQGPQFIFQYYEKEERGRGNFPDRFSARQFPNYSSELNVNALLLGDSALYLCASSLVAVNYGYTFGSGTRLTVV.

CDR3 bases: TGTGCCAGCAGTTACGAGGCACAAACTAACTATGGCTACACCTTC. Its protein product is CASSYEAQTNYGYTF. The chain uses TRBV6-5 and TRBJ1-2; D not resolved. V lost 2 bases, J lost 0 bases, and 10 bases lay in between. The CDR3 runs to 15 residues. Germline V gene lookup returns CDR1 MNHEY and CDR2 SVGAGI.

The chain uses TRBV7-9 and TRBJ2-2; D is possibly TRBD2 (6 bases). CDR3 size: 15 residues. The germline gives CDR1 SEHNR, CDR2 FQNEAQ (reference sequence). V was trimmed by 6 bases and J by 3 bases, leaving 14 bases between them. CDR3 loop: CASRLGGGDTGELFF. In nucleotides, the CDR3 is TGTGCCAGCAGGCTAGGAGGAGGGGACACCGGGGAGCTGTTTTTT.

This clone was observed once. The chain is built from TRBV3-1 (or the pseudogene TRBV3-2) and TRBJ2-3, with D possibly matching TRBD1 (6 bases). V lost 8 bases and J lost 0, with 9 bases in between. This CDR3 is 13 amino acids long. Germline values: CDR1 LGHDT, CDR2 YNNKEL (reference sequence). For the CDR3, the DNA is TGTGCCAGCGGACAGCCGAGCACAGATACGCAGTATTTT. Amino acids: CASGQPSTDTQYF.

The table lists this clone with a count of one. The CDR3 coding sequence is TGCAGTGCTAGCGGAGGAGGCGAGCAGTACGTC. It is translated as CSASGGGEQYV. This rearrangement joins TRBV20-1 to TRBJ2-7, with D perhaps TRBD2 (5 bases). This CDR3 contains 11 residues. Germline V gives CDR1 DFQATT, CDR2 SNEGSKA (reference sequence). V lost 3 bases to trimming and J lost 6 bases, with 9 bases between them.

This chain connects TRBV7-3 to TRBJ1-3; 7 bases agree with TRBD1. Germline CDR1 and CDR2: SGHTA and FQGTGA. The CDR3 totals 15 residues. V dropped 2 bases and J dropped 3; count of bases not matched to a gene: 4. In nucleotides, the CDR3 is TGTGCCAGCAGCTTAGGAGGGGGCAGTGGAAACACCATATATTTT. It specifies CASSLGGGSGNTIYF.

V usage is TRBV19 and J usage is TRBJ2-1, with D hard to call. The CDR3 runs to 15 residues. Germline V gene lookup returns CDR1 LNHDA and CDR2 SQIVND (reference sequence). V lost 4 bases and J 6 bases, leaving 16 bases between the germline ends. CDR3 in DNA: TGTGCCAGTAGTACCCGGGTCTCCCGGCCCAATGAGCAGTTCTTC. It translates to CASSTRVSRPNEQFF.